This T cell receptor (beta chain) was profiled in a study of cytomegalovirus exposure and HLA in healthy donors. Primers for the PCR totalled 60 Vbeta and 13 Jbeta. The table came from immunoSEQ multiplex PCR; TCRdb's copy has only in-frame clones and leaves some out. The table includes about 82,000 clones, around 77% detected once. The CDR3 has 13 amino acids. Trimming pared 3 bases from V and 3 bases from J, leaving 8 bases between. CDR1 SGHAT and CDR2 FQNNGV come from the germline V gene. The chain carries TRBV11-2 and TRBJ2-5; no firm D call. The receptor was isolated from a man in his fifties or sixties in good health and CMV-seronegative. The sequenced material came from PBMCs. The CDR3: CASSLWRKETQYF. As DNA, the CDR3 is TGTGCCAGCAGCTTGTGGCGGAAAGAGACCCAGTACTTC.